A single sample gave rise to the 15 T cell receptor beta chains below, sequenced in a study of blood T cell repertoires in COVID-19. TCRdb keeps only in-frame clones here, not all; method: immunoSEQ multiplex PCR. The table shows about 220,000 clones, with approximately 81% occurring only once. The sample consisted of peripheral blood. The receptors come from a woman at least 80 years old with acute or convalescent COVID-19.

The chain is built from TRBV28 and TRBJ2-2, with TRBD2 matching over 7 bases. This CDR3 is 14 amino acids long. Germline CDR1 reads MDHEN; CDR2 reads SYDVKM. V gave up 5 bases and J gave up 5 bases; unmatched junction bases: 5. The CDR3 DNA reads as TGTGCCAGCAGTCCCGCGGGGGATACCGGGGAGCTGTTTTTT. Protein sequence: CASSPAGDTGELFF.

The J gene is TRBJ1-5, the V gene TRBV19, with 8 bases fitting TRBD1. Germline V CDR1 and CDR2: LNHDA, SQIVND (reference sequence). The ends lost 6 bases at V and 0 bases at J; junction bases unmatched: 10. This CDR3 has 17 residues. DNA of the CDR3: TGTGCCAGTAGCCAAATTTGGACAGGGAATAGCAATCAGCCCCAGCATTTT. Translating it yields CASSQIWTGNSNQPQHF.

The gene calls are TRBV7-2 and TRBJ1-6; TRBD1 is a possible D gene (5 bases). There are 13 residues in the CDR3. V was cut by 3 bases and J by 7 bases, with 7 bases left in between. The germline CDR1 and CDR2 sequences are SGHTA and FQGNSA. The CDR3 DNA is TGTGCCAGCAGCTTCGGGGGGAATTCACCCCTCCACTTT. Protein product: CASSFGGNSPLHF.

CDR3 residues: CNCGEAFF. Written as DNA, the CDR3 is TGCAATTGTGGCGAAGCTTTCTTT. V usage is TRBV20-1 and J usage is TRBJ1-1; D is ambiguous. In germline, CDR1 is DFQATT, CDR2 SNEGSKA (reference sequence). This CDR3 has 8 amino acids.

V and J are TRBV27 and TRBJ2-2; TRBD2 matches at 9 bases. The junction had 9 bases not matched to a gene; V was cut back by 7 bases and J by 3 bases. Germline loops: CDR1 MNHEY, CDR2 SMNVEV (reference sequence). The CDR3 is made up of 16 amino acids. The CDR3 protein is CASTWGGGAHTGELFF. The CDR3 DNA is TGTGCCAGCACCTGGGGCGGGGGGGCCCACACCGGGGAGCTGTTTTTT.

V usage is TRBV7-2 and J usage is TRBJ1-1; D possibly corresponds to TRBD1 (6 bases). The CDR3 loop spans 15 amino acids. V gave up 1 base and J gave up 6 bases, with 15 bases separating them. Germline V CDR1 and CDR2: SGHTA, FQGNSA. The CDR3 region is CASSLGLGGWAEAFF. The CDR3, as DNA: TGTGCCAGCAGCTTAGGTTTAGGGGGTTGGGCTGAAGCTTTCTTT.

CDR3 sequence (DNA): TGTGCCAGCAGCTTGGAGGGGCGAGGTGAGCAGTTCTTC. Translation gives CASSLEGRGEQFF. The V gene is TRBV5-4, the J gene TRBJ2-1, with D perhaps TRBD1 (5 bases). Trimming took 0 bases from V and 9 from J, leaving 10 bases between them. The CDR3 runs 13 residues. The germline V gene has CDR1 SGHNT and CDR2 YYREEE (reference sequence).

The chain is built from TRBV19 and TRBJ1-4; 9 nucleotides match TRBD1. This CDR3 spans 15 amino acids. The germline V gene encodes CDR1 LNHDA and CDR2 SQIVND (reference sequence). Losses at the gene ends were 5 bases for V and 7 bases for J; bases not matched to a gene: 8. The CDR3 nucleotides are TGTGCCAGTAGTTCTACAGGGGGCGTTAGTGAAAAACTGTTTTTT. This encodes CASSSTGGVSEKLFF.

This clone was seen a few times. The chain carries TRBV6-2 or TRBV6-3 and TRBJ1-6; D not resolved. This CDR3 has 12 residues. Trimming left V 6 bases short and J 10 bases short, with 10 bases between. Germline V gene data show CDR1 as MNHEY and CDR2 as SVGEGT. Here the CDR3 reads CASSSYYSPLHF. The CDR3 region has the DNA TGTGCCAGCAGCTCCTACTACTCACCCCTCCACTTT.

The chain recombines TRBV5-1 with TRBJ2-3; 10 bases line up with TRBD1. The CDR3 extends over 14 amino acids. Looked up from germline, CDR1 is SGHRS and CDR2 is YFSETQ. Trimming cost V 4 bases and J 6 bases; bases outside gene matches: 5. For the CDR3, the DNA is TGCGCCAGCAGCGGGGACAGGGGAATCGATACGCAGTATTTT. Translating gives CASSGDRGIDTQYF.

The genes are TRBV5-1 and TRBJ2-1, with TRBD1 identical over 8 bases. The V segment lost 4 bases and the J segment 6 bases; nucleotides outside the gene matches: 9. Germline CDR1 reads SGHRS; CDR2 reads YFSETQ. CDR3 length: 15 amino acids. The CDR3 loop reads CASSGKGQGTNEQFF. The CDR3 bases are TGCGCCAGCAGCGGCAAAGGACAGGGAACCAATGAGCAGTTCTTC.

The V call is TRBV24-1, the J call TRBJ1-2, with 9 bases fitting TRBD1. CDR3 length: 16 residues. V was pared by 3 bases and J by 4 bases, with 8 bases of the junction left unmatched. From germline, CDR1 is KGHDR and CDR2 SFDVKD. CDR3 coding DNA: TGTGCCACCAGTGATAGCCCCGGACAGGGGACCTATGGCTACACCTTC. Translated, it gives CATSDSPGQGTYGYTF.

J is TRBJ1-2 and V is TRBV5-4; D is perhaps TRBD1 (5 bases). The CDR3 contains 13 residues. Between the trimmed V and J ends, which lost 4 bases and 3 bases, there was a span of 10 bases. CDR1 is SGHNT and CDR2 is YYREEE in the germline V gene (reference sequence). The CDR3, as DNA: TGTGCCAGCAGCGCCCCGGGGGACTATGGCTACACCTTC. Protein sequence: CASSAPGDYGYTF.

This clone has only one observation. This rearrangement joins TRBV7-2 to TRBJ2-3; 13 nucleotides agree with TRBD2. This CDR3 contains 16 residues. Germline CDR1 is SGHTA and CDR2 is FQGNSA. The V segment lost 2 bases and the J segment 7 bases; nucleotides outside the gene matches: 6. The CDR3 here is CASSLTSGGVRYTQYF. The DNA of the CDR3 is TGTGCCAGCAGCTTAACTAGCGGGGGGGTTCGATATACGCAGTATTTT. Full variable domain (rest looked up from reference TRBV7-2 and TRBJ2-3): GAGVSQSPSNKVTEKGKDVELRCDPISGHTALYWYRQSLGQGLEFLIYFQGNSAPDKSGLPSDRFSAERTGGSVSTLTIQRTQQEDSAVYLCASSLTSGGVRYTQYFGPGTRLTVL.

V and J are TRBV3-1 (or the pseudogene TRBV3-2) and TRBJ1-3, with no clear D. Looked up from germline, CDR1 is LGHDT and CDR2 is YNNKEL (reference sequence). There are 16 residues in the CDR3. Between the trimmed V and J ends, which lost 4 bases and 0 bases, there was a span of 13 bases. CDR3 amino acids: CASSPFWRSSGNTIYF. Here the CDR3 DNA reads TGTGCCAGCAGCCCCTTTTGGCGGAGCTCTGGAAACACCATATATTTT.